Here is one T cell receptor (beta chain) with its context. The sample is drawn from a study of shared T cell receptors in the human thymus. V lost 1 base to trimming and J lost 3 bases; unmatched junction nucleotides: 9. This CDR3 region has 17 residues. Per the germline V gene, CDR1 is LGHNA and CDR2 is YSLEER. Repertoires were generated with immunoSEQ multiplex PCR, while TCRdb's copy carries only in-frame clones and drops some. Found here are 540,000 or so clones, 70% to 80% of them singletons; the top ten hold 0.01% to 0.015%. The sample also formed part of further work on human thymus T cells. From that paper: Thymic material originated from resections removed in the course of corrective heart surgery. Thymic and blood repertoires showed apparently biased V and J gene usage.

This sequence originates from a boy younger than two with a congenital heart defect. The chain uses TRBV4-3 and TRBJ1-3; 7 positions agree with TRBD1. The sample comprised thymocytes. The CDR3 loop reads CASSQGSGQKFGNTIYF. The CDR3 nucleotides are TGCGCCAGCAGCCAAGGGTCGGGACAGAAGTTTGGAAACACCATATATTTT.